This T cell receptor beta chain was captured by sequencing in a study of blood T cell repertoires in COVID-19. The wider study: Samples of COVID-19 (acute and convalescent) were obtained from the United States, Italy and Spain.

This clone came up once. Trimming stripped 2 bases from V and 13 bases from J, with 14 bases between. CDR3 size: 12 residues. Germline V CDR1 and CDR2: LGHDT, YNNKEL (reference sequence). Authors' analysis steps: Reference gene primer amplification yielded estimated nucleated cell counts. Libraries were prepared by immunoSEQ multiplex PCR; TCRdb keeps only in-frame clonotypes and omits some of them. Clonal size and the V and J genes are those of that table, whereas D and trimming came from the DNA. The table records about 170,000 clones, 88% of them present only once. V and J are TRBV3-1 (or the pseudogene TRBV3-2) and TRBJ1-2, with D uncertain. The clonotype comes from a man in his sixties with acute or convalescent COVID-19. Source material: peripheral blood. CDR3 sequence reads: CASSQIRREITF. As DNA, the CDR3 is TGTGCCAGCAGCCAAATACGCCGGGAGATCACCTTC.